The next 26 T cell receptor beta chains were all read from a single sample in a study of EBV T-cell therapy then PD-1 blockade in nasopharyngeal carcinoma. Described treatment: AdE1-LMPpoly-expanded autologous EBV-specific T-cell therapy followed by anti-PD-1 nivolumab. These TCRs' antigens remain unknown. TCRdb's copy holds only in-frame clones and misses some; the assay was immunoSEQ multiplex PCR. The data hold 20,000 or so clones, with more than 70% observed a single time. The sample in question was CD8+ T cells from blood, obtained at day 33 from a patient whose treatment included autologous EBV-specific T cells and nivolumab. These receptors were obtained from a man aged 35-49 years with nasopharyngeal carcinoma.

This sequence joins TRBV4-3 and TRBJ2-3, with 12 bases aligning to TRBD2. J lost 4 bases, V lost 1 base, and 3 bases had no gene match. Looked up from germline, CDR1 is LGHNA and CDR2 is YSLEER. This CDR3 region has 16 residues. The CDR3 spells CASSQVPSGGADTQYF. The CDR3 DNA reads TGCGCCAGCAGCCAAGTCCCTAGCGGGGGGGCAGATACGCAGTATTTT.

This clone was seen a handful of times. V and J are TRBV14 and TRBJ2-6; unclear D gene. Germline V CDR1 and CDR2: SGHDN, FVKESK. Trimming removed 0 bases at V and 4 bases at J, with 10 bases between. This CDR3 region has 16 residues. The chain's CDR3 is CASSQDWGSGANVLTF. DNA for the CDR3: TGTGCCAGCAGCCAAGATTGGGGTTCCGGGGCCAACGTCCTGACTTTC.

The rearrangement uses TRBV12-1 and TRBJ2-3; whether TRBD2, the table's D call, matches the DNA was not checked. TRBV12-1 is given as a pseudogene. This CDR3 spans 17 amino acids. The CDR3 nucleotides read TGTGCCAGCAGCTTTGGGCGGAGGGACGACCGCCCAGATACGCAGTATTTT. It specifies CASSFGRRDDRPDTQYF.

This sequence joins TRBV7-9 and TRBJ2-7; D not certain. V lost 0 bases and J lost 2, with 5 bases in between. Germline-derived CDR1 and CDR2 are SEHNR and FQNEAQ (reference sequence). CDR3 length: 13 residues. The CDR3 DNA reads TGTGCCAGCAGCTTAGCAGGGACCTACGAGCAGTACTTC. Residues: CASSLAGTYEQYF. Filled out from reference TRBV7-9 and TRBJ2-7, the complete variable domain reads DTGVSQNPRHKITKRGQNVTFRCDPISEHNRLYWYRQTLGQGPEFLTYFQNEAQLEKSRLLSDRFSAERPKGSFSTLEIQRTEQGDSAMYLCASSLAGTYEQYFGPGTRLTVT.

This clone has just one count. The chain carries TRBV27 and TRBJ2-7; 14 bases align to TRBD2. Looked up from germline, CDR1 is MNHEY and CDR2 is SMNVEV (reference sequence). CDR3 size: 19 residues. The junction had 11 bases not matched to a gene; V was cut back by 2 bases and J by 2 bases. The CDR3 spells CASSLQYLTTSGGAYEQYF. For the CDR3, the DNA is TGTGCCAGCAGTTTACAATACCTCACGACTAGCGGGGGGGCCTACGAGCAGTACTTC.

This clone was seen a few times. CDR3 sequence (DNA): TGTGCCAGCAGCATCCTAGCGGGGAGGGAGACCCAGTACTTC. Residues: CASSILAGRETQYF. The chain is built from TRBV7-9 and TRBJ2-5; 9 bases map to TRBD2. This CDR3 comprises 14 residues. Germline V lookup: CDR1 SEHNR, CDR2 FQNEAQ (reference sequence). The junction had 6 bases not matched to a gene; V was cut back by 5 bases and J by 5 bases.

The genes are TRBV12-3 or TRBV12-4 and TRBJ2-5, with TRBD1 identical over 7 bases. The CDR3 covers 13 residues. V gave up 6 bases and J gave up 6 bases; unmatched junction bases: 7. The CDR3: CASSPGGSQTQYF. The CDR3 nucleotides read TGTGCCAGCAGCCCAGGGGGTTCGCAGACCCAGTACTTC.

The chain employs TRBV7-2 and TRBJ1-1, with D uncertain. There are 13 residues in the CDR3. The germline CDR1 and CDR2 sequences are SGHTA and FQGNSA. The germline V and J ends were trimmed by 1 base and 5 bases, with 8 bases remaining between them. The CDR3 sequence is CASSLVGRTEAFF. In DNA, the CDR3 is TGTGCCAGCAGCTTAGTCGGGAGGACTGAAGCTTTCTTT.

The genes are TRBV28 and TRBJ1-2; D ambiguous. This CDR3 is 16 amino acids long. Per the germline V gene, CDR1 is MDHEN and CDR2 is SYDVKM. Trimming removed 1 base at V and 8 bases at J, with 20 bases between. The CDR3 DNA follows: TGTGCCAGCAGTTTATCCGCGGAGGTCCCTCCGAGGGGCTACACCTTC. It specifies CASSLSAEVPPRGYTF.

The J gene is TRBJ1-1, the V gene TRBV30, with D perhaps TRBD1 (6 bases). CDR3 length: 12 amino acids. The V gene's germline CDR1 is GTSNPN and CDR2 SVGIG (reference sequence). V was shortened by 0 bases and J by 7 bases, with 9 bases between the two germline ends. CDR3 in DNA: TGTGCCTGGAGTGTGCAGGGGAGTGAAGCTTTCTTT. Its translation: CAWSVQGSEAFF.

This chain links TRBV4-3 with TRBJ1-4; 8 bases are a match to TRBD1. In germline, CDR1 is LGHNA, CDR2 YSLEER. The CDR3 runs to 16 residues. Trimming removed 2 bases from V and 4 bases from J; junction bases left unmatched: 6. The chain's CDR3 is CASSQRQGAVNEKLFF. The DNA for the CDR3 is TGCGCCAGCAGCCAAAGGCAGGGGGCCGTTAATGAAAAACTGTTTTTT.

The V gene is TRBV7-2, the J gene TRBJ2-7, with a tentative D call TRBD2 (6 bases). CDR1 is SGHTA and CDR2 is FQGNSA in the germline V gene. The CDR3 totals 16 residues. Trimming took off 5 bases at V and 2 bases at J, with 19 bases between the two ends. DNA for the CDR3: TGTGCCAGCAGCCCAGTAGGGGCGGGGCGCGCCTACGAGCAGTACTTC. Protein: CASSPVGAGRAYEQYF.

The V gene is TRBV7-9, the J gene TRBJ2-1; D call uncertain. Germline CDR1 is SEHNR and CDR2 is FQNEAQ (reference sequence). With 9 bases removed from V and 5 bases from J, the gap between germline ends came to 14 bases. This CDR3 has 13 amino acids. CDR3 loop: CARGPARDNEQFF. The CDR3 region has the DNA TGTGCCAGAGGCCCGGCCCGGGACAATGAGCAGTTCTTC. Full variable domain (rest looked up from reference TRBV7-9 and TRBJ2-1): DTGVSQNPRHKITKRGQNVTFRCDPISEHNRLYWYRQTLGQGPEFLTYFQNEAQLEKSRLLSDRFSAERPKGSFSTLEIQRTEQGDSAMYLCARGPARDNEQFFGPGTRLTVL.

V gene TRBV4-3 combines with J gene TRBJ2-1, with no clear D. CDR3 length: 14 amino acids. Between the trimmed V and J ends, which lost 2 bases and 9 bases, there was a span of 14 bases. Looked up from germline, CDR1 is LGHNA and CDR2 is YSLEER. In DNA form, the CDR3 reads TGCGCCAGCAGCCAACGCGGAACCCGAGGTGAGCAGTTCTTC. Protein product: CASSQRGTRGEQFF.

The chain recombines TRBV28 with TRBJ1-2, with 7 positions matching TRBD1. CDR3 size: 17 residues. Germline assignment: CDR1 MDHEN and CDR2 SYDVKM. The V segment lost 4 bases and the J segment 2 bases; nucleotides outside the gene matches: 13. CDR3 coding DNA: TGTGCCAGCAGTTCATCCGACAGGGCCGACCTCAACTATGGCTACACCTTC. Translating it yields CASSSSDRADLNYGYTF.

The chain uses TRBV6-4 and TRBJ2-2, with TRBD1 matching over 7 bases. The V gene's germline CDR1 is MRHNA and CDR2 SNTAGT. Germline trimming cut 6 bases from V and 4 bases from J; bases unmatched to any gene: 2. The CDR3 length is 13 residues. For the CDR3, the DNA is TGTGCCAGCAGAACAGGGGCCACCGGGGAGCTGTTTTTT. It specifies CASRTGATGELFF.

V and J are TRBV3-1 (or the pseudogene TRBV3-2) and TRBJ1-2; 7 nucleotides agree with TRBD1. CDR3 length: 18 amino acids. Germline trimming cut 6 bases from V and 1 base from J; bases unmatched to any gene: 17. Germline CDR1 is LGHDT and CDR2 is YNNKEL (reference sequence). The CDR3 nucleotides are TGTGCCAGCAGGAACCAACGTTTTAGACAGGGAGATAACTATGGCTACACCTTC. Amino acid sequence: CASRNQRFRQGDNYGYTF.

V usage is TRBV29-1 and J usage is TRBJ2-7; D might be TRBD1 (5 bases). This CDR3 has 15 residues. CDR1 SQVTM and CDR2 ANQGSEA come from the germline V gene. V was clipped by 2 bases and J by 2 bases, with 16 bases between them. The CDR3 bases are TGCAGCGTTGAAACCCCAACGACAGCACCCTACGAGCAGTACTTC. Protein: CSVETPTTAPYEQYF.

This clone was detected only once. The CDR3 bases are TGTGCCAGCAGGGGTGGTTACTCCTATAATTCACCCCTCCACTTT. It encodes CASRGGYSYNSPLHF. V and J are TRBV6-5 and TRBJ1-6; D not certain. The CDR3 runs 15 residues. CDR1 is MNHEY and CDR2 is SVGAGI in the germline V gene. The V end was cut by 6 bases, the J end by 0 bases, with 9 bases between.

The V and J genes are TRBV4-2 and TRBJ2-3; TRBD2 aligns across 7 bases. The CDR3 runs to 14 residues. The V and J ends lost 4 bases and 2 bases, in that order; junction bases with no gene match: 3. CDR1 is LGHNA and CDR2 is YNFKEQ in the germline V gene. As DNA, the CDR3 is TGTGCCAGCAGCCGTCGGGAGGTCACAGATACGCAGTATTTT. This sequence encodes CASSRREVTDTQYF.

This sequence joins TRBV6-5 and TRBJ1-2; weak D call: TRBD1 (5 bases). CDR1 and CDR2 (germline): MNHEY, SVGAGI. V dropped 0 bases and J dropped 6 bases, with 11 bases sitting between them. The length of the CDR3 is 14 residues. The CDR3 DNA follows: TGTGCCAGCAGTTACTCGCCCAGGGAAAATGGCTACACCTTC. Its protein product is CASSYSPRENGYTF.

The chain employs TRBV4-3 and TRBJ1-3; D is perhaps TRBD1 (5 bases). Germline CDR1 reads LGHNA; CDR2 reads YSLEER. CDR3 length equals 16 residues. Trimming pared 0 bases from V and 3 bases from J, leaving 12 bases between. The CDR3 sequence is CASSQDYGGGGNTIYF. Written as DNA, the CDR3 is TGCGCCAGCAGCCAAGATTATGGGGGGGGTGGAAACACCATATATTTT.

The chain joins TRBV7-6 to TRBJ2-1; 7 bases fit TRBD1. Germline values: CDR1 SGHVS, CDR2 FNYEAQ. J gave up 7 bases and V 1 base, and 4 bases lay outside the gene matches. This CDR3 comprises 14 residues. CDR3 amino acids: CASSLGDRVNEQFF. DNA of the CDR3: TGTGCCAGCAGCTTAGGAGACAGGGTTAATGAGCAGTTCTTC.

The genes are TRBV28 and TRBJ2-5, with 8 bases aligning to TRBD2. Germline V CDR1 and CDR2: MDHEN, SYDVKM. The CDR3 runs to 15 residues. The ends lost 0 bases at V and 2 bases at J; junction bases unmatched: 2. CDR3 sequence: CASSLWAGGQETQYF. The CDR3 bases are TGTGCCAGCAGTTTATGGGCGGGGGGTCAAGAGACCCAGTACTTC.

The CDR3 loop reads CASSPTTGLAKNIQYF. The CDR3 DNA reads TGTGCCAGCAGCCCGACGACAGGGCTAGCCAAAAACATTCAGTACTTC. The rearrangement links TRBV14 to TRBJ2-4, with 7 bases fitting TRBD1. Germline V CDR1 and CDR2: SGHDN, FVKESK. The CDR3 runs to 16 residues. J was trimmed by 0 bases and V by 4 bases; bases with no gene match: 6.

The V and J genes are TRBV6-2 or TRBV6-3 and TRBJ1-6, with a possible D match to TRBD1 (6 bases). V gave up 2 bases and J gave up 2 bases, with 13 bases separating them. This CDR3 has 17 residues. Looked up from germline, CDR1 is MNHEY and CDR2 is SVGEGT. Here the CDR3 reads CASSYLGGSTYNSPLHF. CDR3 bases: TGTGCCAGCAGTTACCTCGGGGGCAGTACCTATAATTCACCCCTCCACTTT.